Below, one T cell receptor beta chain is given with its context. Its cognate antigen is unknown. The sample is drawn from a study of cytomegalovirus exposure and HLA in healthy donors. Findings and caveats of the study: Earlier analysis yielded a pattern in which most TCR beta V segments were productive about 87% or about 30% of the time.

13 Jbeta primers and 60 Vbeta primers were used for the PCR. Only in-frame clones appear in the TCRdb table, and some are missing; sequencing was by immunoSEQ multiplex PCR. The table shows roughly 100,000 clones, with roughly 80% occurring only once. The J segment lost 4 bases and the V segment lost 10 bases, leaving 9 bases of the junction unmatched. The V gene's germline CDR1 is LNHDA and CDR2 SQIVND (reference sequence). CDR3 length: 14 residues. Sequencing was carried out using PBMCs. The receptor was isolated from a woman aged 40 to 49 in good health and CMV-seropositive. The chain joins TRBV19 to TRBJ2-2; 7 positions agree with TRBD2. The CDR3 region is CATAGVLVTGELFF. The CDR3, as DNA: TGTGCCACCGCGGGAGTACTGGTCACCGGGGAGCTGTTTTTT. Using reference TRBV19 and TRBJ2-2 for the parts outside the CDR3, the full variable domain is DGGITQSPKYLFRKEGQNVTLSCEQNLNHDAMYWYRQDPGQGLRLIYYSQIVNDFQKGDIAEGYSVSREKKESFPLTVTSAQKNPTAFYLCATAGVLVTGELFFGEGSRLTVL.